Below are 15 T cell receptor beta chains sequenced from a single sample in a study of Ad26.COV2.S vaccination and SARS-CoV-2 variants. Sample treatment: around 19 received Ad26.COV2.S at low or high dose, single or two shots; about 5 received placebo; per-sample allocation not given. On day 63 after the first injection, vaccine and placebo recipients gave samples. Assay used: immunoSEQ multiplex PCR; TCRdb lists only in-frame clones, some missing. This table holds around 310,000 clones, almost 90% found once. Sequencing used peripheral blood, obtained in a trial of Ad26.COV2.S vaccine versus placebo. The receptors shown here come from a person aged 18-65 years who received the Ad26.COV2.S COVID-19 vaccine or a placebo.

Points on this clone: At the DNA level, this CDR3 is encoded by other sequences in the same sample as well. This chain connects TRBV18 to TRBJ2-5; D call uncertain. The germline V gene has CDR1 KGHSH and CDR2 LQKENI. V lost 1 base to trimming and J lost 4 bases, with 1 base between them. This CDR3 has 11 amino acids. The CDR3 protein is CASSPLETQYF. CDR3 DNA sequence: TGTGCCAGCTCACCACTAGAGACCCAGTACTTC.

This chain links TRBV15 with TRBJ2-1; maybe TRBD2 (6 bases). The CDR3 is made up of 17 amino acids. The V gene lost 3 bases and the J gene lost 1 base, with 16 bases spanning the gap. The germline V gene encodes CDR1 LNHNV and CDR2 YYDKDF (reference sequence). The CDR3 is CATSSLRGAGSYNEQFF. CDR3 DNA sequence: TGTGCCACCAGCAGCCTAAGAGGGGCGGGGTCCTACAATGAGCAGTTCTTC. Complete variable domain (other parts from reference TRBV15 and TRBJ2-1): DAMVIQNPRYQVTQFGKPVTLSCSQTLNHNVMYWYQQKSSQAPKLLFHYYDKDFNNEADTPDNFQSRRPNTSFCFLDIRSPGLGDTAMYLCATSSLRGAGSYNEQFFGPGTRLTVL.

This clone was detected once. The rearrangement links TRBV7-8 to TRBJ2-1; 10 bases are shared with TRBD2. Germline trimming cut 3 bases from V and 4 bases from J; bases unmatched to any gene: 6. The CDR3 sequence is 16 residues long. CDR1 SGHVS and CDR2 FQNEAQ come from the germline V gene. In DNA, the CDR3 is TGTGCCAGCAGCTTGCCACTAGCGGGATTTTACAATGAGCAGTTCTTC. It is translated as CASSLPLAGFYNEQFF.

This chain links TRBV5-4 with TRBJ2-1; D might be TRBD2 (5 bases). Trimming left V 4 bases short and J 7 bases short, with 24 bases between. The germline CDR1 and CDR2 sequences are SGHNT and YYREEE (reference sequence). The length of the CDR3 is 17 residues. The CDR3 loop reads CASSDLGERLSENEQFF. Written as DNA, the CDR3 is TGTGCCAGCAGCGACCTTGGGGAGAGGTTATCCGAGAATGAGCAGTTCTTC. Filled out from reference TRBV5-4 and TRBJ2-1, the complete variable domain reads ETGVTQSPTHLIKTRGQQVTLRCSSQSGHNTVSWYQQALGQGPQFIFQYYREEENGRGNFPPRFSGLQFPNYSSELNVNALELDDSALYLCASSDLGERLSENEQFFGPGTRLTVL.

The chain links TRBV9 to TRBJ2-2, with 8 nucleotides matching TRBD1. Unmatched junction bases numbered 12, after V lost 5 bases and J lost 6 bases. The CDR3 consists of 16 residues. Germline lookup yields CDR1 SGDLS and CDR2 YYNGEE. Written as DNA, the CDR3 is TGTGCCAGCAGGGATTTCGGACAGGGCGGTTCCGGGGAGCTGTTTTTT. Translated: CASRDFGQGGSGELFF. Using reference TRBV9 and TRBJ2-2 for the parts outside the CDR3, the full variable domain is DSGVTQTPKHLITATGQRVTLRCSPRSGDLSVYWYQQSLDQGLQFLIQYYNGEERAKGNILERFSAQQFPDLHSELNLSSLELGDSALYFCASRDFGQGGSGELFFGEGSRLTVL.

The chain employs TRBV4-3 and TRBJ2-3; D remains ambiguous. CDR1 and CDR2 (germline): LGHNA, YSLEER. The CDR3 sequence is 14 residues long. Trimming removed 4 bases at V and 4 bases at J, with 12 bases between. The CDR3, as DNA: TGCGCCAGCAGCCTTCAAAACGGCCCAGATACGCAGTATTTT. This codes for CASSLQNGPDTQYF.

The rearrangement links TRBV19 to TRBJ2-1; 9 nucleotides line up with TRBD2. Germline V CDR1 and CDR2: LNHDA, SQIVND (reference sequence). The CDR3 covers 15 residues. With V trimmed by 3 bases and J by 10 bases, 10 bases remained unmatched. Here the CDR3 reads CASSIAGGPAGEQFF. DNA for the CDR3: TGTGCCAGTAGTATCGCGGGGGGGCCCGCCGGGGAGCAGTTCTTC.

The genes are TRBV7-2 and TRBJ2-7, with a weak D call TRBD2 (5 bases). Trimming took off 1 base at V and 0 bases at J, with 10 bases between the two ends. This CDR3 is 15 amino acids long. Germline CDR1 SGHTA, CDR2 FQGNSA. CDR3 amino acids: CASSLGTYSSYEQYF. Here the CDR3 DNA reads TGTGCCAGCAGCTTAGGGACTTATAGCTCCTACGAGCAGTACTTC.

J is TRBJ2-3 and V is TRBV3-1 (or the pseudogene TRBV3-2); 7 nucleotides agree with TRBD2. CDR1 and CDR2 (germline): LGHDT, YNNKEL (reference sequence). J was trimmed by 3 bases and V by 1 base; bases with no gene match: 4. The CDR3 totals 15 residues. The CDR3 DNA sequence: TGTGCCAGCAGCCAAGGGGTTAGCGGGACAGATACGCAGTATTTT. It yields the protein CASSQGVSGTDTQYF.

V is TRBV19 and J is TRBJ2-7, with D hard to call. The germline V and J ends were trimmed by 1 base and 4 bases, with 2 bases remaining between them. This CDR3 is 11 amino acids long. Germline V gene data show CDR1 as LNHDA and CDR2 as SQIVND (reference sequence). CDR3 amino acids: CASSIGYEQYF. DNA of the CDR3: TGTGCCAGTAGTATAGGTTACGAGCAGTACTTC.

The V and J genes are TRBV20-1 and TRBJ1-4; D unresolved. Trimming cost V 5 bases and J 7 bases, with 8 bases left between them. Germline CDR1 is DFQATT and CDR2 is SNEGSKA (reference sequence). The CDR3 totals 11 residues. CDR3 loop: CSALIGEKLFF. The CDR3, as DNA: TGCAGTGCTTTAATAGGTGAAAAACTGTTTTTT.

The chain employs TRBV21-1 and TRBJ1-5; no check of the table's D call, TRBD1, against the DNA was made. TRBV21-1 is a documented pseudogene. The CDR3 loop spans 12 amino acids. In DNA, the CDR3 is TGTGCCAGCAGCAAGGCCAATCAGCCCCAGCATTTT. Its protein product is CASSKANQPQHF.

This clone occurred a few times. V and J are TRBV5-1 and TRBJ1-2; possible D gene TRBD1, 5 bases. V lost 7 bases, J lost 1 base, and 11 bases lay in between. Germline V gives CDR1 SGHRS, CDR2 YFSETQ. The CDR3 covers 13 residues. CDR3 sequence (DNA): TGCGCCAGCGGGCAGACAGATAACTATGGCTACACCTTC. Protein product: CASGQTDNYGYTF.

V usage is TRBV7-8 and J usage is TRBJ1-1; weak D call: TRBD1 (6 bases). With 2 bases removed from V and 5 bases from J, the gap between germline ends came to 9 bases. This CDR3 has 13 residues. The germline V gene encodes CDR1 SGHVS and CDR2 FQNEAQ. The CDR3 nucleotides read TGTGCCAGCAGCTTACAGGGGAAAACTGAAGCTTTCTTT. It is translated as CASSLQGKTEAFF.

The CDR3 nucleotides read TGTGCCAGCAGGGTGGGACAGGGGAACACCGGGGAGCTGTTTTTT. Translated, it gives CASRVGQGNTGELFF. V gene TRBV7-9 combines with J gene TRBJ2-2; 9 bases map to TRBD1. The CDR3 runs 15 residues. CDR1 SEHNR and CDR2 FQNEAQ come from the germline V gene (reference sequence). V shed 6 bases and J 1 base; nucleotides not matched to a gene: 3.